Described below is a single TCR beta chain sequence and its context. This clonotype was recorded many times. Its binding antigen is unknown. Base qualities are not recorded, but no much larger clone differs from it by a single base. The sample originates from a study of T cell repertoires in cytomegalovirus infection (dated by TCRdb to the late 2010s). Regarding the complete study: Donor HLA type was relevant to the analysis, because carriage of CMV infection together with the matching HLA type was indicated by public TCR beta signatures.

General study outcomes and caveats: In both this cohort and an independent cohort of more than 350 donors, the cumulative frequency of public TCR beta family members distinguished carriers of CMV infection plus the relevant HLA type. In the ex vivo response, HLA-C-restricted CMV-specific TCR beta clonotypes were dominant, and in two of eight donors the single most frequent clonotype came from this HLA-C-restricted group.

Sequenced using an Illumina HiSeq 1500. TCRdb reran the public reads through fastp at Q25 and MiXCR, keeping productive beta chains. Each CDR3 protein appears once, grouped with its most common genes and DNA. The sample data list roughly 500,000 distinct CDR3 sequences, and roughly 10% of these were observed just once. About 10% of the sample rests with the top ten. Input material: PBMCs. The receptor comes from a human donor in good health (CMV status not recorded). Some clones in this sample may be carry-over from other donors' samples.

The CDR3 protein: CASSLSGAYEQYF. The DNA sequence follows: TGTGCCAGCAGCTTAAGTGGTGCTTACGAGCAGTACTTC. This sequence uses TRBV7-3 and TRBJ2-7; the D gene identity is not certain. Spanning cysteine to phenylalanine, the CDR3 consists of 13 amino acids. Only the CDR3 DNA is retained, 39 bases long and in frame from the first base. V is clipped by 1 base and J by 4 bases, and the sequence between their germline boundaries is 8 bases long. For CDR1 and CDR2, the germline V gene lists SGHTA and FQGTGA.